These 7 T cell receptor beta chains came from one sample sequenced in a study of Tregs in tolerant kidney transplant recipients. Recipients received nonmyeloablative bone marrow transplants from related graft donors, with transient mixed chimerism. Generated by immunoSEQ multiplex PCR, the TCRdb table keeps only in-frame clones and is missing some. The data show 20,000 to 25,000 clones, over 70% seen once. The sequenced sample was CD8+ T cells from blood (PBMCs), obtained 6 months after the transplant. The receptors shown here come from a human patient who received a combined kidney and bone marrow transplant. The graft donor may have contributed some T cells.

The rearrangement joins TRBV15 to TRBJ2-5; 9 nucleotides line up with TRBD2. The junction had 2 bases not matched to a gene; V was cut back by 5 bases and J by 1 base. Looked up from germline, CDR1 is LNHNV and CDR2 is YYDKDF (reference sequence). The CDR3 contains 14 residues. The CDR3 nucleotides are TGTGCCACCAGCGGGCGGGAGGGCCAAGAGACCCAGTACTTC. Translation: CATSGREGQETQYF.

The genes are TRBV4-3 and TRBJ2-3; 9 bases fit TRBD2. The CDR3 sequence is 16 residues long. Trimming at V came to 3 bases and at J to 4 bases, leaving 8 bases not matched to a gene. From germline, CDR1 is LGHNA and CDR2 YSLEER. DNA of the CDR3: TGCGCCAGCAGCCAGCTACCGGGACTAGCAGCAGATACGCAGTATTTT. This encodes CASSQLPGLAADTQYF.

The chain carries TRBV9 and TRBJ1-5, with D tentatively TRBD1 (5 bases). The CDR3 is 17 amino acids. Germline V gene data show CDR1 as SGDLS and CDR2 as YYNGEE. The ends were cut back, 0 bases at V and 0 bases at J, with 13 bases in the middle. The CDR3 loop reads CASSVGPLDTSNQPQHF. Here the CDR3 DNA reads TGTGCCAGCAGCGTAGGCCCACTGGACACTAGCAATCAGCCCCAGCATTTT.

The rearrangement links TRBV7-9 to TRBJ1-5; TRBD1 agrees at 10 bases. The CDR3 spans 14 residues. CDR1 is SEHNR and CDR2 is FQNEAQ in the germline V gene (reference sequence). V lost 5 bases, J lost 6 bases, and 4 bases stayed unmatched. The CDR3 DNA sequence: TGTGCCAGCAGCCTTGGGACAGGGGTTCAGCCCCAGCATTTT. It specifies CASSLGTGVQPQHF.

The rearrangement links TRBV10-3 to TRBJ1-4; D unclear. Germline CDR1 reads ENHRY; CDR2 reads SYGVKD. The ends were cut back, 7 bases at V and 10 bases at J, with 19 bases in the middle. The CDR3 loop spans 14 amino acids. The CDR3 region is CAITQMEAVGKLFF. In DNA form, the CDR3 reads TGTGCCATCACTCAGATGGAGGCGGTGGGAAAACTGTTTTTT.

V usage is TRBV5-6 and J usage is TRBJ2-1; 11 bases match TRBD2. The CDR3 totals 15 residues. Losses at the gene ends were 0 bases for V and 6 bases for J; bases not matched to a gene: 2. CDR1 is SGHDT and CDR2 is YYEEEE in the germline V gene. The CDR3: CASSLELAGVNEQFF. The CDR3 DNA reads as TGTGCCAGCAGCTTGGAACTAGCGGGAGTCAATGAGCAGTTCTTC.

The gene calls are TRBV29-1 and TRBJ1-4; 8 nucleotides line up with TRBD1. Germline V gene lookup returns CDR1 SQVTM and CDR2 ANQGSEA. The trim removed 7 bases at V and 8 bases at J, leaving 9 bases unmatched. CDR3 size: 13 residues. The CDR3 sequence: CSGGQGADEKLFF. The DNA of the CDR3 is TGCAGCGGCGGACAGGGAGCGGACGAAAAACTGTTTTTT.